A single sample is the source of the 25 T cell receptor beta chains below, sequenced in a study of identical twins. TCRdb itself ran the 5' RACE reads through MiXCR, one entry per CDR3 protein. Of hundreds of thousands of distinct CDR3 sequences listed, 9.5% are singletons. These data also featured in a second study, about yellow fever vaccine responses in identical twins.

Material: CD8+ T cells sorted from blood. The source of these receptors is a woman aged 18-35 years in good health.

This clonotype was seen repeatedly, ten times or more. The chain joins TRBV15 to TRBJ2-7; D not certain. Trimming left V 3 bases short and J 9 bases short, with 15 bases between. CDR3 length: 13 amino acids. CDR1 and CDR2 from the germline V gene are LNHNV and YYDKDF (reference sequence). The CDR3 sequence is CATSSSRFKVQYF. In DNA, the CDR3 is TGTGCCACCAGCAGTTCAAGGTTTAAAGTGCAGTACTTC.

The sample holds a few counts of this clonotype. V is TRBV6-1 and J is TRBJ2-5; 13 nucleotides agree with TRBD2. The V gene end was trimmed by 6 bases and the J gene end by 9 bases; junction bases not matched to a gene: 7. CDR3 length equals 14 residues. Germline loops: CDR1 MNHNS, CDR2 SASEGT. In DNA, the CDR3 is TGTGCCAGCAGCCAACTAGCGGGAGGGCCCCCCCAGTACTTC. Translating gives CASSQLAGGPPQYF.

This clonotype was counted many times. The chain is built from TRBV5-1 and TRBJ1-1; unclear D gene. Trimming shortened V by 2 bases and J by 3 bases, and 11 bases separated the two germline ends. Germline lookup yields CDR1 SGHRS and CDR2 YFSETQ. This CDR3 has 14 amino acids. DNA for the CDR3: TGCGCCAGCAGCTTCTCGAGGGTGGACACTGAAGCTTTCTTT. Translating gives CASSFSRVDTEAFF.

This clonotype was recorded at least ten times. The CDR3 here is CASSTPGQGSSEQFF. The CDR3 DNA reads as TGCGCCAGCAGCACCCCGGGACAGGGATCGTCTGAGCAGTTCTTC. The chain couples TRBV4-1 to TRBJ2-1; 9 bases match TRBD1. J lost 9 bases, V lost 5 bases, and 11 bases had no gene match. Germline CDR1 reads MGHRA; CDR2 reads YSYEKL. This CDR3 region has 15 residues.

In its sample, this clonotype was seen a few times. The chain uses TRBV5-1 and TRBJ2-1; the match to TRBD2 covers 9 bases. Per the germline V gene, CDR1 is SGHRS and CDR2 is YFSETQ. This CDR3 is built from 17 residues. V trimming: 0 bases; J trimming: 6 bases; junction bases outside the gene matches: 10. This chain's CDR3 is CASSLVRRGGAPNEQFF. As DNA, the CDR3 is TGCGCCAGCAGCTTGGTTCGACGCGGGGGGGCCCCCAATGAGCAGTTCTTC.

This chain links TRBV7-8 with TRBJ2-1, with a weak D call TRBD2 (5 bases). Germline CDR1 is SGHVS and CDR2 is FQNEAQ. The CDR3 totals 15 residues. The ends were cut back, 5 bases at V and 5 bases at J, with 16 bases in the middle. The CDR3 nucleotides read TGTGCCAGCAGCCCGCAGTTCCGGGAAGACAATGAGCAGTTCTTC. This translates into CASSPQFREDNEQFF.

This clonotype came up a few times. The V call is TRBV12-3 or TRBV12-4, the J call TRBJ2-2; 9 nucleotides agree with TRBD1. V trimming: 4 bases; J trimming: 5 bases; junction bases outside the gene matches: 2. There are 14 residues in the CDR3. CDR3 loop: CASSWTGVTGELFF. The CDR3 nucleotides are TGTGCCAGCAGTTGGACAGGGGTTACCGGGGAGCTGTTTTTT.

This clonotype has more than one count but fewer than ten. This sequence joins TRBV20-1 and TRBJ2-7, with D perhaps matching TRBD1 (6 bases). V lost 6 bases, J lost 2 bases, and 11 bases lay in between. This CDR3 comprises 12 residues. In germline, CDR1 is DFQATT, CDR2 SNEGSKA (reference sequence). CDR3 amino acids: CSASQGTYEQYF. CDR3 DNA sequence: TGCAGTGCCTCACAGGGTACCTACGAGCAGTACTTC.

This clonotype was seen a few times. This chain joins TRBV12-3 or TRBV12-4 and TRBJ2-3, with D maybe TRBD2 (7 bases). The V end lost 8 bases, the J end lost 2 bases, and 17 bases lay between the germline ends. The length of the CDR3 is 15 residues. The CDR3 bases are TGTGCCAGCTCTGGGGGGCTAGCGGACACAGATACGCAGTATTTT. It specifies CASSGGLADTDTQYF.

The sample holds many counts of this clonotype. The gene calls are TRBV7-8 and TRBJ2-2; no clear D gene. V gave up 6 bases and J gave up 2 bases, with 7 bases separating them. Germline CDR1 and CDR2: SGHVS and FQNEAQ. This CDR3 is built from 13 residues. As DNA, the CDR3 is TGTGCCAGCAGGATTGTAAACACCGGGGAGCTGTTTTTT. This codes for CASRIVNTGELFF.

This clonotype was found a few times. The chain has TRBV28 and TRBJ2-1; the match to TRBD2 covers 10 bases. This CDR3 region has 15 residues. Germline trimming cut 5 bases from V and 2 bases from J; bases unmatched to any gene: 3. Per germline, CDR1 MDHEN and CDR2 SYDVKM. The DNA of the CDR3 is TGTGCCAGCAGTGGGACTAGCGAGGCCTACAATGAGCAGTTCTTC. It yields the protein CASSGTSEAYNEQFF.

The table lists this clonotype with many counts. CDR3 in amino acids: CASSALTDTQYF. The CDR3 DNA reads TGTGCCAGCAGCGCCCTCACAGATACGCAGTATTTT. The chain combines TRBV5-6 with TRBJ2-3; D call uncertain. Germline V lookup: CDR1 SGHDT, CDR2 YYEEEE. The CDR3 loop spans 12 amino acids. Trimming took 4 bases from V and 2 from J, leaving 5 bases between them.

This clonotype was seen a few times. This chain uses TRBV6-2 or TRBV6-3 with TRBJ1-5; no clear D. The germline CDR1 and CDR2 sequences are MNHEY and SVGEGT. The CDR3 length is 17 residues. The germline V and J ends were trimmed by 2 bases and 0 bases, with 14 bases remaining between them. For the CDR3, the DNA is TGTGCCAGCAGTTACGGGGTTGCCGGCTATAGCAATCAGCCCCAGCATTTT. The encoded protein is CASSYGVAGYSNQPQHF.

The V gene is TRBV28, the J gene TRBJ2-3; D is unclear. The V gene lost 3 bases and the J gene lost 4 bases, with 11 bases spanning the gap. The CDR3 sequence is 14 residues long. Germline V gene lookup returns CDR1 MDHEN and CDR2 SYDVKM. CDR3 DNA: TGTGCCAGCAGTTTCCGAGGTCGGGCAGATACGCAGTATTTT. Protein sequence: CASSFRGRADTQYF.

This clonotype has just a few counts. V and J are TRBV7-8 and TRBJ2-7; a possible D gene is TRBD1 (6 bases). The CDR3 is 15 amino acids. Germline assignment: CDR1 SGHVS and CDR2 FQNEAQ. Trimming shortened V by 2 bases and J by 3 bases, and 14 bases separated the two germline ends. The CDR3 DNA is TGTGCCAGCAGCTTATTCCAGGGGCCACACTACGAGCAGTACTTC. Its translation is CASSLFQGPHYEQYF. Full variable domain (remainder filled in from reference TRBV7-8 and TRBJ2-7): GAGVSQSPRYKVAKRGQDVALRCDPISGHVSLFWYQQALGQGPEFLTYFQNEAQLDKSGLPSDRFFAERPEGSVSTLKIQRTQQEDSAVYLCASSLFQGPHYEQYFGPGTRLTVT.

This clonotype has a count of ten or more. The CDR3 DNA is TGTGCCAGCAGCCCCATGGGGATCGTGGGGTATCAAGAGACCCAGTACTTC. This sequence encodes CASSPMGIVGYQETQYF. This rearrangement joins TRBV12-3 or TRBV12-4 to TRBJ2-5; D is undetermined. V shed 6 bases and J shed 2 bases, with 22 bases lying between them. This CDR3 comprises 17 residues.

Ten or more counts support this clonotype. V is TRBV7-9 and J is TRBJ1-4; D might be TRBD1 (5 bases). V shed 3 bases and J shed 5 bases, with 7 bases lying between them. Germline V gene lookup returns CDR1 SEHNR and CDR2 FQNEAQ (reference sequence). This CDR3 contains 13 residues. CDR3 nucleotide sequence: TGTGCCAGCAGCTTCGGGGGGAATGAAAAACTGTTTTTT. This translates into CASSFGGNEKLFF.

J is TRBJ2-3 and V is TRBV4-1; D remains unclear. The CDR3 length is 14 residues. Trimming took 0 bases from V and 2 from J, leaving 6 bases between them. Germline V gives CDR1 MGHRA, CDR2 YSYEKL. The CDR3 region is CASSQDGPTDTQYF. The CDR3 bases are TGCGCCAGCAGCCAAGACGGGCCCACAGATACGCAGTATTTT.

This chain connects TRBV11-1 to TRBJ2-2; possible D gene TRBD1, 6 bases. Trimming took 5 bases from V and 2 from J, leaving 21 bases between them. The CDR3 is 18 amino acids. CDR1 is SGHAT and CDR2 is FQDESV in the germline V gene (reference sequence). CDR3 in amino acids: CASSPASLGQRNTGELFF. The DNA of the CDR3 is TGTGCCAGCAGCCCAGCTTCACTGGGACAACGAAACACCGGGGAGCTGTTTTTT.

This clonotype was seen a few times. This chain connects TRBV6-1 to TRBJ2-3; either TRBD1 or TRBD2 may supply D (6 bases each). The CDR3 covers 16 residues. Germline V gene lookup returns CDR1 MNHNS and CDR2 SASEGT. V was cut by 2 bases and J by 0 bases, with 12 bases left in between. The CDR3 is CASSEHGGPSTDTQYF. In nucleotides, the CDR3 is TGTGCCAGCAGTGAACACGGGGGCCCTAGCACAGATACGCAGTATTTT.

As DNA, the CDR3 is TGCGCCAGCAGCTTGGTGGCAGGAGAGAGGATCGACACTGAAGCTTTCTTT. This encodes CASSLVAGERIDTEAFF. V gene TRBV5-1 combines with J gene TRBJ1-1, with D uncertain. The CDR3 is 17 amino acids. Trimming cost V 0 bases and J 3 bases, with 18 bases left between them. Germline CDR1 and CDR2: SGHRS and YFSETQ.

This clonotype has a count of ten or more. The gene calls are TRBV7-9 and TRBJ2-6; D possibly corresponds to TRBD2 (5 bases). The CDR3 extends over 16 amino acids. The ends were cut back, 5 bases at V and 1 base at J, with 12 bases in the middle. The germline V gene encodes CDR1 SEHNR and CDR2 FQNEAQ (reference sequence). The CDR3 is CASSPGLSSGANVLTF. CDR3 sequence (DNA): TGTGCCAGCAGCCCAGGACTGTCGTCTGGGGCCAACGTCCTGACTTTC.

This clonotype came up many times. The chain carries TRBV7-9 and TRBJ2-7, with 7 bases identical to TRBD1. J was trimmed by 1 base and V by 4 bases; bases with no gene match: 4. This CDR3 is built from 14 residues. Germline values: CDR1 SEHNR, CDR2 FQNEAQ (reference sequence). CDR3 coding DNA: TGTGCCAGCAGCTCCGGGACAGTTTCCTACGAGCAGTACTTC. This sequence encodes CASSSGTVSYEQYF.

Ten or more counts support this clonotype. The J gene is TRBJ1-1, the V gene TRBV7-2; D is unclear. The CDR3 is 12 amino acids. Germline V gives CDR1 SGHTA, CDR2 FQGNSA. The germline V and J ends were trimmed by 1 base and 7 bases, with 7 bases remaining between them. In DNA form, the CDR3 reads TGTGCCAGCAGCTTAGACAGACTTGAAGCTTTCTTT. This sequence encodes CASSLDRLEAFF.

This clonotype was recorded a few times. This rearrangement joins TRBV12-3 or TRBV12-4 to TRBJ1-2, with 12 bases identical to TRBD1. With V trimmed by 5 bases and J by 4 bases, 5 bases remained unmatched. The CDR3 runs to 15 residues. CDR3 region: CASSPGTGGVYGYTF. The CDR3 bases are TGTGCCAGCAGTCCCGGGACAGGGGGCGTCTATGGCTACACCTTC.